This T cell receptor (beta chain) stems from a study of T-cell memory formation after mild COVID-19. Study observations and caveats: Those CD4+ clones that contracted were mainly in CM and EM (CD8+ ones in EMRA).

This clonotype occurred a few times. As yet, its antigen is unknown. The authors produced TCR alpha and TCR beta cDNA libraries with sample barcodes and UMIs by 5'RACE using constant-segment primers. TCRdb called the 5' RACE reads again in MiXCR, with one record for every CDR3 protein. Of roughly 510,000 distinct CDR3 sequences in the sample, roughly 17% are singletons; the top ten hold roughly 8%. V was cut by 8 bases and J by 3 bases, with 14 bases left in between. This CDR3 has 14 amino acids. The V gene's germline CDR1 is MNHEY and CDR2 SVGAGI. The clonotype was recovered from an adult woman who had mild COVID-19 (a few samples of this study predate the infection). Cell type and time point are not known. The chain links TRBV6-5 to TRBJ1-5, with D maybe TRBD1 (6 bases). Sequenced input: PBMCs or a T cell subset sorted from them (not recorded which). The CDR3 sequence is CASRGGGLNQPQHF. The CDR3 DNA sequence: TGTGCCAGCCGTGGGGGGGGCCTCAATCAGCCCCAGCATTTT.